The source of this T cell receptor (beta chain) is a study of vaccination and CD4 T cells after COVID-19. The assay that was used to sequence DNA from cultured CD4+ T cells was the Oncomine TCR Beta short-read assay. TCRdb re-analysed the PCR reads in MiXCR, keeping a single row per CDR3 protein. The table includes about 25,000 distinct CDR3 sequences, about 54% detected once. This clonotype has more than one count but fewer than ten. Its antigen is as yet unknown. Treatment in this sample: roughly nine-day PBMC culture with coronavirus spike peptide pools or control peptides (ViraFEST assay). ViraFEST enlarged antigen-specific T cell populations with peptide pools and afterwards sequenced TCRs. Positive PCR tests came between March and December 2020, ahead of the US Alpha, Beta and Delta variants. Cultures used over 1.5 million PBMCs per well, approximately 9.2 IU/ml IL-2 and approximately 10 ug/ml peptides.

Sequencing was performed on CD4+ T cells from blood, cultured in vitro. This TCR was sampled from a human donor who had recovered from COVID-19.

CDR3 nucleotides: TGTGCCAGCAGGGGACGGACCTATGGCTACACCTTC. It translates to CASRGRTYGYTF. This rearrangement joins TRBV6-2 or TRBV6-3 to TRBJ1-2, with a weak D call TRBD1 (5 bases). Between the trimmed V and J ends, which lost 6 bases and 4 bases, there was a span of 9 bases. Germline V gene sequence: CDR1 MNHEY, CDR2 SVGEGT. The CDR3 covers 12 residues.